This T cell receptor (beta chain) is drawn from a study of blood T cell repertoires in COVID-19. Study details: Italy, Spain and the United States were the sources of the convalescent and acute COVID-19 samples. PBMCs, B-cell-depleted T cells, or T cells were the source of the cDNA or gDNA that made up the material.

Patients in Seattle were enrolled during active infection, then followed longitudinally. Original processing methods: Reference gene primer amplification in the assay estimated nucleated cell counts. The table came from immunoSEQ multiplex PCR; TCRdb's copy has only in-frame clones and leaves some out. D and trimming come from the DNA, and the V and J calls and clone size come from that table. Among roughly 200,000 clones listed, about 76% were seen once. The source of this sequence is a woman aged 40 to 49 with COVID-19, enrolled during active disease. The source material was peripheral blood.

The CDR3 region is CASSLDGVANYGYTF. In nucleotides, the CDR3 is TGTGCCAGCAGCTTAGACGGGGTAGCTAACTATGGCTACACCTTC. This chain connects TRBV11-1 to TRBJ1-2, with unresolved D. Germline-derived CDR1 and CDR2 are SGHAT and FQDESV (reference sequence). The ends were cut back, 1 base at V and 0 bases at J, with 9 bases in the middle. The CDR3 contains 15 residues.